This T cell receptor beta chain was captured by sequencing in a study of cytomegalovirus exposure and HLA in healthy donors. Study details: From donors who were HLA-typed, an early data release held about 85 million unique TCRs. Study outcomes and limitations: Some public TCRs appeared in many individuals, while most sequences were rare. Later analysis identified several of the most significant clusters that appeared linked to common viral pathogens.

Remarks on this clone: Its target is unknown.

PCR was performed using 60 Vbeta and 13 Jbeta primers. Assay used: immunoSEQ multiplex PCR; TCRdb lists only in-frame clones, some missing. This table holds some 160,000 clones, around 80% found once. Each of the donors was a healthy bone marrow donor. Germline V lookup: CDR1 SGDLS, CDR2 YYNGEE. Trimming left V 0 bases short and J 2 bases short, with 12 bases between. The CDR3 length is 15 residues. This clonotype was obtained from a middle-aged man in good health and CMV-seronegative. This chain uses TRBV9 with TRBJ2-7, with unresolved D. The sequenced material came from PBMCs. The CDR3 here is CASSVDGGQAYEQYF. CDR3 nucleotides: TGTGCCAGCAGCGTAGATGGCGGCCAAGCCTACGAGCAGTACTTC.